This TCR beta chain was identified during a study of radiotherapy plus CTLA-4 blockade in lung cancer (dated by TCRdb to about 2018). At the level of the whole study: Objective responses were observed in about a sixth of enrolled patients, and disease control was achieved in 31%. The paper's findings and limits, for the study overall: The strongest predictors of response, as reported, were early dynamic changes in blood T cell clones along with a rise in serum interferon-beta after radiation. After treatment with radiotherapy and ipilimumab, TCR clones that originated in tumors expanded in peripheral blood.

Regarding this clone: The antigen it binds to is not known. Nothing much larger sits one base from this clone, and base qualities are not available.

The study tested focal radiation therapy combined with CTLA-4 blockade (ipilimumab) in patients with chemo-refractory metastatic non-small-cell lung cancer. Preparation of the library involved the immunoSEQ multiplex PCR assay. Drawn from immuneACCESS, this table holds only the in-frame rearrangements with V and J called that TCRdb kept. Clones are partly lost; checked studies trace under half to an unresolved V gene and leave the rest unexplained. The table for this sample lists about 43,000 clones; about 67% of them were counted only once. Over 20% of the sample belongs to the ten largest clones. A distance of 14 bases separates the germline ends of V and J, which lose 2 bases and 7 bases respectively. CDR3 length: 14 amino acids, cysteine to phenylalanine. The DNA shown is the 42-base CDR3, in frame from base 1. The germline V gene specifies MNHNS as CDR1 and SASEGT as CDR2.

The sequences come from peripheral blood, collected from a patient treated with radiotherapy plus ipilimumab. The receptor was isolated from a human donor with non-small cell lung cancer who had a partial response to radiotherapy plus ipilimumab. This sequence uses TRBV6-1 and TRBJ1-2; too little of a D gene remains to name it. The CDR3 region reads CASSEMKRSGGYTF. DNA sequence: TGTGCCAGCAGTGAAATGAAGAGGTCCGGTGGCTACACCTTC.